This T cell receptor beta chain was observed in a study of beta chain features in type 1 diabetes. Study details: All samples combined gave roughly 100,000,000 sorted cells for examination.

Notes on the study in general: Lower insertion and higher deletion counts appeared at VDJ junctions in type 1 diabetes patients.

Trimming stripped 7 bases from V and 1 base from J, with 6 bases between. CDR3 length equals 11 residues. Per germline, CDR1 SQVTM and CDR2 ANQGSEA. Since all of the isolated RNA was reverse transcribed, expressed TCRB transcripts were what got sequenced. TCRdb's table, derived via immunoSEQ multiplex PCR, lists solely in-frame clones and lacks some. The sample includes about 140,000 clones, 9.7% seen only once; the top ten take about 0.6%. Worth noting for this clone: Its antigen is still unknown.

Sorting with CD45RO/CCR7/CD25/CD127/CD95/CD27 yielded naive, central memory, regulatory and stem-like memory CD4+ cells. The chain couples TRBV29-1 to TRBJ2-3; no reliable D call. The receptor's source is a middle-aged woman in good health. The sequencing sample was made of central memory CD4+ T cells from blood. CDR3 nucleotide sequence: TGCAGCGCCCATGGCACAGATACGCAGTATTTT. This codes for CSAHGTDTQYF.